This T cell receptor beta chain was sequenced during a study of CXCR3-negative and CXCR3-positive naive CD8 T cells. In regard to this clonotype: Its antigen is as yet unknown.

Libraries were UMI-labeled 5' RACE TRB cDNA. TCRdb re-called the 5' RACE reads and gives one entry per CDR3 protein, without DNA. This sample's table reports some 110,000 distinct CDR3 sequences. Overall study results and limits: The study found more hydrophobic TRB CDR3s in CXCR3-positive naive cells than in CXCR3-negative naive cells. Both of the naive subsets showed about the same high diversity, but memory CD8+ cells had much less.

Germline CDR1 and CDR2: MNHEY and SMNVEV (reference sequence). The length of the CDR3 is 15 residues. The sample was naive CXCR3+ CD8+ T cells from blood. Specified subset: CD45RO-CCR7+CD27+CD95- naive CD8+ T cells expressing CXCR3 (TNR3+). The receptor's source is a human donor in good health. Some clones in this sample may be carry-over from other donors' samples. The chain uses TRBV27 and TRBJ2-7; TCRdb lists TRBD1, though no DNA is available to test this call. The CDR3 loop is CASSLFGGGPGEQYF.